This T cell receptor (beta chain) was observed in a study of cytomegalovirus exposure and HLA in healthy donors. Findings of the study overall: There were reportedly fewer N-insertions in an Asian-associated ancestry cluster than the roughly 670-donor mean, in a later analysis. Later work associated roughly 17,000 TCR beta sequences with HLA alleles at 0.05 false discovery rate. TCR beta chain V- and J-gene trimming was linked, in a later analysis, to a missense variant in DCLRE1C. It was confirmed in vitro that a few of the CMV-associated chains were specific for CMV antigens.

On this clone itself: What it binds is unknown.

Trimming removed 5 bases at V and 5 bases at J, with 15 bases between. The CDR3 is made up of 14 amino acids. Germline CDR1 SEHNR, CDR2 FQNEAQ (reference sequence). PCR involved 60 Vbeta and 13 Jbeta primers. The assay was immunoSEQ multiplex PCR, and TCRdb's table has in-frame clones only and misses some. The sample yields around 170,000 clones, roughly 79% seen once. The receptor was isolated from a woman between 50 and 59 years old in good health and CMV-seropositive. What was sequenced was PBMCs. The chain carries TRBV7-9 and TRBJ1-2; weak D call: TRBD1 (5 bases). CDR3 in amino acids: CASSPTPQDYGYTF. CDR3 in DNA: TGTGCCAGCAGCCCCACCCCACAGGATTATGGCTACACCTTC.